This TCR beta chain comes out of a study of diagnostic markers for celiac disease (dated by TCRdb to 2020 to 2021). This clonotype is medium-sized (0.01 to 0.1%) on the basis of its frequency; no count is available. The antigen it binds to is not known. Sequencer: Illumina MiSeq. The reads underwent TCRdb reprocessing, giving one record for each CDR3 protein sequence and no DNA. This sample's table carries over 1,500 distinct CDR3 sequences. Roughly a tenth of the sample comes from the top ten. Taken from cysteine to phenylalanine, the CDR3 has 15 residues. Only the protein is available. Taken from the germline V gene, the CDR1 and CDR2 loops are LGHNT and FRNRAP.

The chain couples TRBV12-5 to TRBJ2-7; the D call of TRBD1 rests on TCRdb alone, since no DNA is present to check it. The TCR originated in a human donor. Sequencing used either unsorted cells or a sorted T cell fraction (not recorded which). The CDR3 corresponds to CASGTQRDRGKEQYF.